This TCR beta chain is from a study of glioma-infiltrating T cells after dendritic cell vaccination. Regarding the study as a whole: Survival was not directly related to TCR clonality in these patients.

A word on this clone: Its antigen is unidentified.

CDR1 is KGHSH, CDR2 LQKENI, per germline. The CDR3 covers 14 residues. After removal of 1 base from V and 8 bases from J, the junction contained 5 bases not matched to a gene. TCRdb keeps only in-frame clones here, not all; method: immunoSEQ multiplex PCR. The sample contains tens of thousands of clones, around nine tenths of which appear only once. Time point in this sample: after dendritic cell vaccination, including at tumor progression/relapse. The sequence came from a human donor with glioblastoma. Sequencing was performed on blood, taken after dendritic cell vaccination. The rearrangement uses TRBV18 and TRBJ2-1; 7 bases match TRBD1. Here the CDR3 reads CASSPRTGVDEQFF. The CDR3 DNA reads TGTGCCAGCTCACCACGGACAGGCGTAGATGAGCAGTTCTTC. The variable domain in full, completed from reference TRBV18 and TRBJ2-1, reads NAGVMQNPRHLVRRRGQEARLRCSPMKGHSHVYWYRQLPEEGLKFMVYLQKENIIDESGMPKERFSAEFPKEGPSILRIQQVVRGDSAAYFCASSPRTGVDEQFFGPGTRLTVL.